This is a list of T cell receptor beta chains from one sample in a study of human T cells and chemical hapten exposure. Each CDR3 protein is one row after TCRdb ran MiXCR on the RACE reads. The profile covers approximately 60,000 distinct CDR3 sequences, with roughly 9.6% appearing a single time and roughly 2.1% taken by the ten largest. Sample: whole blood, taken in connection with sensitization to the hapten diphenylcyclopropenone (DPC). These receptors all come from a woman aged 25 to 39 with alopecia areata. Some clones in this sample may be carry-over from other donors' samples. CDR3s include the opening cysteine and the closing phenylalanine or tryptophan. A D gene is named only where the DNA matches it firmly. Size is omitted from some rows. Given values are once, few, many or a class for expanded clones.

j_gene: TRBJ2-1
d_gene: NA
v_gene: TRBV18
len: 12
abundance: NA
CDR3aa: CASSQKRDEQFF
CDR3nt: TGTGCCAGCTCCCAGAAGAGGGATGAGCAGTTCTTC

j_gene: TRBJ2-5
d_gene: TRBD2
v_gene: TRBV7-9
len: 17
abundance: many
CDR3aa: CASSPGTSGGNQETQYF
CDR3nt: TGTGCCAGCAGCCCAGGGACTAGCGGGGGGAACCAAGAGACCCAGTACTTC

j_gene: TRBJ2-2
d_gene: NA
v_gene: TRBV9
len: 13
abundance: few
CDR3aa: CASSPGRAGELFF
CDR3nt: TGTGCCAGCAGCCCAGGGAGAGCCGGGGAGCTGTTTTTT

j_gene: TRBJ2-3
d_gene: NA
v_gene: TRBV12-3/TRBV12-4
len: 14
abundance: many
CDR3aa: CASSPRTGTDTQYF
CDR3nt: TGTGCCAGCAGTCCGCGGACGGGCACAGATACGCAGTATTTT

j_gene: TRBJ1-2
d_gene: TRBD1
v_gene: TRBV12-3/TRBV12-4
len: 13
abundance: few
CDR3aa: CASTGQGSYGYTF
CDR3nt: TGTGCCAGCACCGGACAGGGGAGCTATGGCTACACCTTC

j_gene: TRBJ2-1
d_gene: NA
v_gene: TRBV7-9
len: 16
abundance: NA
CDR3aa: CASSPGGLGARGEQFF
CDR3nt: TGTGCCAGCAGCCCCGGGGGCCTAGGTGCCCGGGGTGAGCAGTTCTTC

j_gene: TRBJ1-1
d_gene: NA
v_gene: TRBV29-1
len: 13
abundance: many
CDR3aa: CSGKVGRGTEAFF
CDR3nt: TGCAGCGGTAAAGTCGGGAGGGGGACTGAAGCTTTCTTT

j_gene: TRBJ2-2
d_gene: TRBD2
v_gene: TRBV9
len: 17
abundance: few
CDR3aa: CASSVASGGRGTGELFF
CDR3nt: TGTGCCAGCAGCGTAGCTAGCGGGGGGCGCGGCACCGGGGAGCTGTTTTTT

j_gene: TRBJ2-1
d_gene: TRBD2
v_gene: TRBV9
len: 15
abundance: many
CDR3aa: CASNLGGLAGDEQFF
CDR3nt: TGTGCCAGCAATCTAGGGGGACTAGCGGGAGATGAGCAGTTCTTC

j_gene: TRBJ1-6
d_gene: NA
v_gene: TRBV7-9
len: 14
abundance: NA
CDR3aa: CASRGRANNSPLHF
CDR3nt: TGTGCCAGCAGGGGGAGGGCCAATAATTCACCCCTCCACTTT

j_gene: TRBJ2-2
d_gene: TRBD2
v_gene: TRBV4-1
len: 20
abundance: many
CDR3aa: CASSQEGTSGRIPNTGELFF
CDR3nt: TGCGCCAGCAGCCAAGAAGGGACTAGCGGGAGGATCCCCAACACCGGGGAGCTGTTTTTT

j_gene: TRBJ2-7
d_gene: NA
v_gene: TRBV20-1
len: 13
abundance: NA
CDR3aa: CSARDPHLYEQYF
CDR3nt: TGCAGTGCTAGAGACCCTCATCTGTACGAGCAGTACTTC

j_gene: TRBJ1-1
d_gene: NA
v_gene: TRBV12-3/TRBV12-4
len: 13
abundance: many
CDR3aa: CASSLGTNTEAFF
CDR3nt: TGTGCCAGCAGTTTGGGGACGAACACTGAAGCTTTCTTT

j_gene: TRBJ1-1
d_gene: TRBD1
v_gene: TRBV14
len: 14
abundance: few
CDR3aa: CASSRLGGGTEAFF
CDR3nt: TGTGCCAGCAGCCGTTTAGGGGGCGGCACTGAAGCTTTCTTT

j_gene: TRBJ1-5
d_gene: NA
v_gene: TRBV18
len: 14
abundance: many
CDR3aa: CASSEDRSSQPQHF
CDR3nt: TGTGCCAGCTCAGAGGACCGGTCCAGTCAGCCCCAGCATTTT

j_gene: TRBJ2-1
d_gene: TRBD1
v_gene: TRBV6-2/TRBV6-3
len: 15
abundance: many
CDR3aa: CASSPAGTGAPGQFF
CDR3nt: TGTGCCAGCAGTCCGGCCGGGACAGGGGCCCCTGGGCAGTTCTTC

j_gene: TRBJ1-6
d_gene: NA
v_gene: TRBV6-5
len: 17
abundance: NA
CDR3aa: CASSYDWAAMSNSPPHF
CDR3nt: TGTGCCAGCAGTTACGATTGGGCAGCAATGTCGAATTCACCCCCCCACTTT

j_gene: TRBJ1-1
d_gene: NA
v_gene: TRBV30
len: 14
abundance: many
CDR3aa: CAWSATGKLTEAFF
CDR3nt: TGTGCCTGGAGCGCCACAGGGAAACTCACTGAAGCTTTCTTT

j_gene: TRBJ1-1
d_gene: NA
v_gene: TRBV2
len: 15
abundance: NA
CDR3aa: CASSEIEPQNTEAFF
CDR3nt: TGTGCCAGCAGTGAAATCGAACCGCAGAACACTGAAGCTTTCTTT

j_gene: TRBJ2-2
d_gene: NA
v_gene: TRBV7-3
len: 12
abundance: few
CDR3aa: CASRTLSGELFF
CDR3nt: TGTGCCAGCAGGACGCTGTCCGGGGAGCTGTTTTTT

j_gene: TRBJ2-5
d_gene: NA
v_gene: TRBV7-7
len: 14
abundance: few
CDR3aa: CASSSVRGEETQYF
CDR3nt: TGTGCCAGCAGCTCGGTGCGGGGAGAAGAGACCCAGTACTTC

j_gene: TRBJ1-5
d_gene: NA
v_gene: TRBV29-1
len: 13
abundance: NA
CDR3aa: CSVVTGGDQPQHF
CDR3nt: TGCAGCGTTGTAACGGGGGGTGATCAGCCCCAGCATTTT

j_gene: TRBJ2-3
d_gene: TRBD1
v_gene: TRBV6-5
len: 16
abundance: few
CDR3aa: CASRPAGTGGVNTQYF
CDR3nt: TGTGCCAGCAGGCCGGCAGGGACAGGGGGCGTCAATACGCAGTATTTT

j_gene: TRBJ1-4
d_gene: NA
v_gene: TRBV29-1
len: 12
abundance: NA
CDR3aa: CSVVGINEKLFF
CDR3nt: TGCAGCGTTGTGGGGATAAATGAAAAACTGTTTTTT

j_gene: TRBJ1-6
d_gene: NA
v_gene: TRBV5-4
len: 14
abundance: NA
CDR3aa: CASSFPGNNSPLHF
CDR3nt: TGTGCCAGCAGCTTTCCAGGGAATAATTCACCCCTCCACTTT

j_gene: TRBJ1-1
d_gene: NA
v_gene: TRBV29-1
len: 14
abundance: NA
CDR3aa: CSVPTDAKNTEAFF
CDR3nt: TGCAGCGTGCCGACAGATGCTAAGAACACTGAAGCTTTCTTT

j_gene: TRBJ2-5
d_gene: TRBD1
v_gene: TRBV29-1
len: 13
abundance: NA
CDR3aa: CSVGGQGGETQHF
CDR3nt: TGCAGCGTTGGTGGACAGGGGGGAGAGACCCAGCACTTC

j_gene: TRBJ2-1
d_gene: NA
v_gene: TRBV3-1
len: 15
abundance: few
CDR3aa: CASSQDWGQYNEQFF
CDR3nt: TGTGCCAGCAGCCAAGATTGGGGACAATACAATGAGCAGTTCTTC

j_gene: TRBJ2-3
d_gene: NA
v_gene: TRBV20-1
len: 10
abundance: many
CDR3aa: CSATSDTQYF
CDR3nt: TGCAGTGCTACCTCGGATACGCAGTATTTT

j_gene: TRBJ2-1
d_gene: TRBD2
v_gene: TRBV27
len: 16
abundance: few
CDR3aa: CASSFTGLGPENEQFF
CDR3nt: TGTGCCAGCAGTTTTACCGGACTAGGGCCGGAGAATGAGCAGTTCTTC

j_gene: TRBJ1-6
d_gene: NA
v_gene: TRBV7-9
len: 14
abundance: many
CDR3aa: CASSSGAPNSPLHF
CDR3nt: TGTGCCAGCAGCTCCGGGGCCCCTAATTCACCCCTCCACTTT

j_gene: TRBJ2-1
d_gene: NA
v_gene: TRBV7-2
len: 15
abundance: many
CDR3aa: CASSLDGSSYNEQFF
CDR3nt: TGTGCCAGCAGCTTAGACGGAAGCTCCTACAATGAGCAGTTCTTC

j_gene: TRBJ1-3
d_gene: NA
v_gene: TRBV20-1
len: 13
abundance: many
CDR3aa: CSANQNSGNTIYF
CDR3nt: TGCAGTGCGAATCAGAACTCTGGAAACACCATATATTTT

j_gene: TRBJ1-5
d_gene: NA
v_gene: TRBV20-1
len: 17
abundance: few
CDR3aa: CSAQVLSSSNSNQPQHF
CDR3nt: TGCAGTGCTCAAGTTCTTTCGAGCTCCAATAGCAATCAGCCCCAGCATTTT

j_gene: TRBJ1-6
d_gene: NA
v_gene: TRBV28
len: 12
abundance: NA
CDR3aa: CASRASISPLHF
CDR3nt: TGTGCCAGCAGGGCCTCGATTTCGCCCCTCCACTTT